The 28 T cell receptor beta chains below all came from one sample that was sequenced in a study of cytomegalovirus exposure and HLA in healthy donors. The PCR made use of 60 Vbeta and 13 Jbeta primers. Sequenced by immunoSEQ multiplex PCR; TCRdb stores in-frame clones only, minus some. The sample consists of approximately 75,000 clones, around 64% of them appearing once. What was sequenced was PBMCs. Receptors originate from a man aged 35-49 years in good health and CMV-seropositive.

The chain is built from TRBV6-5 and TRBJ2-5, with D hard to call. The J call may be in error: the DNA end matches TRBJ2-7 better. Germline V CDR1 and CDR2: MNHEY, SVGAGI. The CDR3 is made up of 11 amino acids. The CDR3 sequence is CASSSHYEQYF. CDR3 bases: TGTGCCAGCAGTTCTCACTACGAGCAGTACTTC.

The sample holds a few counts of this clone. This sequence joins TRBV7-9 and TRBJ2-2; 10 bases are shared with TRBD1. This CDR3 contains 15 residues. V was clipped by 4 bases and J by 3 bases; unmatched bases: 2. CDR1 is SEHNR and CDR2 is FQNEAQ in the germline V gene (reference sequence). The CDR3 here is CASSSGQGDTGELFF. The CDR3 DNA reads TGTGCCAGCAGCTCCGGACAGGGGGACACCGGGGAGCTGTTTTTT. The full variable domain, completed using reference TRBV7-9 and TRBJ2-2, is DTGVSQNPRHKITKRGQNVTFRCDPISEHNRLYWYRQTLGQGPEFLTYFQNEAQLEKSRLLSDRFSAERPKGSFSTLEIQRTEQGDSAMYLCASSSGQGDTGELFFGEGSRLTVL.

This rearrangement joins TRBV29-1 to TRBJ2-7; 8 bases map to TRBD1. Germline loops: CDR1 SQVTM, CDR2 ANQGSEA. The CDR3 extends over 16 amino acids. The J segment lost 1 base and the V segment lost 2 bases, leaving 10 bases of the junction unmatched. For the CDR3, the DNA is TGCAGCGTTGAATGGGAACGACAGGGGATTTCCTACGAGCAGTACTTC. As protein: CSVEWERQGISYEQYF.

V is TRBV5-1 and J is TRBJ1-1; D remains unclear. The CDR3 length is 15 residues. Trimming stripped 0 bases from V and 1 base from J, with 10 bases between. The germline CDR1 and CDR2 sequences are SGHRS and YFSETQ. The CDR3 nucleotides are TGCGCCAGCAGCTTGGCCACTACACGGAACACTGAAGCTTTCTTT. Protein: CASSLATTRNTEAFF.

This clone was counted a few times. CDR3 protein: CATHEKNTEAFF. The CDR3 DNA reads TGTGCCACCCACGAGAAGAACACTGAAGCTTTCTTT. The chain couples TRBV13 to TRBJ1-1; D is unclear. Per germline, CDR1 PRHDT and CDR2 FYEKMQ (reference sequence). The V and J ends lost 10 bases and 1 base respectively, with 10 bases between them. CDR3 length equals 12 residues.

The chain joins TRBV5-4 to TRBJ2-7, with 9 positions matching TRBD1. Germline V gene sequence: CDR1 SGHNT, CDR2 YYREEE (reference sequence). CDR3 length equals 14 residues. Losses at the gene ends were 2 bases for V and 5 bases for J; bases not matched to a gene: 5. The CDR3 here is CASSLQGAMNEQYF. CDR3 DNA sequence: TGTGCCAGCAGCTTACAGGGGGCGATGAACGAGCAGTACTTC.

J is TRBJ1-2 and V is TRBV18; unclear D gene. Germline V gene data show CDR1 as KGHSH and CDR2 as LQKENI. The V gene lost 3 bases and the J gene lost 3 bases, with 8 bases spanning the gap. CDR3 size: 13 residues. For the CDR3, the DNA is TGTGCCAGCTCACCGAGGGTGGACTATGGCTACACCTTC. It is translated as CASSPRVDYGYTF.

This chain links TRBV25-1 with TRBJ1-1; a possible D gene is TRBD1 (5 bases). Between the trimmed V and J ends, which lost 4 bases and 6 bases, there was a span of 15 bases. Germline V gives CDR1 MGHDK, CDR2 SYGVNS. There are 14 residues in the CDR3. The CDR3 bases are TGTGCCAGCAGTGGTTCCAGGGTCGAACCTGAAGCTTTCTTT. Translated, it gives CASSGSRVEPEAFF.

V gene TRBV30 combines with J gene TRBJ1-5, with no clear D. The ends were cut back, 0 bases at V and 5 bases at J, with 14 bases in the middle. The CDR3 contains 15 residues. Germline V gene lookup returns CDR1 GTSNPN and CDR2 SVGIG (reference sequence). The CDR3 region has the DNA TGTGCCTGGAGTGTAAAATCCGGGTTTCATCAGCCCCAGCATTTT. Translated: CAWSVKSGFHQPQHF.

The chain employs TRBV4-1 and TRBJ1-6, with D possibly matching TRBD1 (6 bases). The V end was cut by 4 bases, the J end by 10 bases, with 14 bases between. CDR1 and CDR2 (germline): MGHRA, YSYEKL. The CDR3 is 14 amino acids. The CDR3 here is CASSPEQGRSPLHF. The DNA for the CDR3 is TGCGCCAGCAGCCCCGAACAGGGACGCTCACCCCTCCACTTT.

This clone was detected only once. This rearrangement joins TRBV28 to TRBJ2-1; TRBD1 matches at 7 bases. Germline V CDR1 and CDR2: MDHEN, SYDVKM. The CDR3 covers 17 residues. V lost 5 bases and J lost 0; bases outside the gene matches: 10. In nucleotides, the CDR3 is TGTGCCAGCAGTCCCGGGACAGCTTCTGGCTCCTACAATGAGCAGTTCTTC. Translated: CASSPGTASGSYNEQFF.

This clone has just a few counts. The V call is TRBV5-6, the J call TRBJ2-5, with 7 bases aligning to TRBD2. This CDR3 is 15 amino acids long. Germline V gives CDR1 SGHDT, CDR2 YYEEEE. The J segment lost 3 bases and the V segment lost 2 bases, leaving 7 bases of the junction unmatched. The CDR3 DNA sequence: TGTGCCAGCAGCTTCTTTGGGGGGAGGGAAGAGACCCAGTACTTC. Translating gives CASSFFGGREETQYF.

V usage is TRBV7-3 and J usage is TRBJ2-1; tentatively, D is TRBD2 (7 bases). This CDR3 contains 15 residues. Trimming shortened V by 0 bases and J by 8 bases, and 14 bases separated the two germline ends. Germline V gene lookup returns CDR1 SGHTA and CDR2 FQGTGA. DNA for the CDR3: TGTGCCAGCAGCTTAACGGGGGGGCCTTCGGATGAGCAGTTCTTC. This sequence encodes CASSLTGGPSDEQFF.

This clone was recorded only once. CDR3 residues: CASSLGVDRSSGELFF. CDR3 bases: TGTGCCAGCAGCTTAGGGGTCGACAGGTCCTCCGGGGAGCTGTTTTTT. The V and J genes are TRBV7-9 and TRBJ2-2; TRBD1 is a possible D gene (6 bases). In germline, CDR1 is SEHNR, CDR2 FQNEAQ (reference sequence). V was shortened by 1 base and J by 6 bases, with 15 bases between the two germline ends. The length of the CDR3 is 16 residues.

This clone was seen just once. The chain has TRBV2 and TRBJ2-1; 10 positions match TRBD1. V lost 5 bases and J lost 9; bases outside the gene matches: 7. The CDR3 spans 14 residues. Germline V gene lookup returns CDR1 SNHLY and CDR2 FYNNEI. Written as DNA, the CDR3 is TGTGCCAGCAGTTGGACAGGGGGATCGGGTGAGCAGTTCTTC. Translating gives CASSWTGGSGEQFF.

The gene calls are TRBV5-1 and TRBJ2-3, with 10 nucleotides matching TRBD1. Germline lookup yields CDR1 SGHRS and CDR2 YFSETQ. V gave up 3 bases and J gave up 4 bases; unmatched junction bases: 5. The CDR3 totals 15 residues. CDR3 sequence (DNA): TGCGCCAGCAGCTCCGGGACAGGGGCCCCAGATACGCAGTATTTT. As protein: CASSSGTGAPDTQYF.

This clone occurred a few times. The V gene is TRBV9, the J gene TRBJ1-6; D may be TRBD1 (5 bases). V lost 4 bases, J lost 7 bases, and 27 bases lay in between. Germline V gives CDR1 SGDLS, CDR2 YYNGEE. The CDR3 consists of 19 residues. CDR3 sequence: CASSPPGGPSMGRNSPLHF. As DNA, the CDR3 is TGTGCCAGCAGCCCGCCGGGGGGACCCAGCATGGGGAGAAATTCACCCCTCCACTTT.

This clone came up once. V is TRBV20-1 and J is TRBJ1-2; D might be TRBD1 (5 bases). There are 11 residues in the CDR3. The germline CDR1 and CDR2 sequences are DFQATT and SNEGSKA (reference sequence). CDR3 DNA: TGCAGGACAGAAAGTCCAAGTGGCTACACCTTC. Its translation: CRTESPSGYTF.

V usage is TRBV6-6 and J usage is TRBJ1-1, with D uncertain. The CDR3 covers 14 residues. With 3 bases removed from V and 4 bases from J, the gap between germline ends came to 12 bases. Germline V gene lookup returns CDR1 MNHNY and CDR2 SVGAGI (reference sequence). CDR3 sequence (DNA): TGTGCCAGCAGTTATAGCTTAGGAAGCACTGAAGCTTTCTTT. Residues: CASSYSLGSTEAFF.

The genes are TRBV5-4 and TRBJ1-4; a weak D match, TRBD1 (5 bases). V was cut by 4 bases and J by 6 bases, with 13 bases left in between. Germline V CDR1 and CDR2: SGHNT, YYREEE (reference sequence). This CDR3 spans 14 amino acids. The chain's CDR3 is CASSPGGRDEKLFF. The CDR3 region has the DNA TGTGCCAGCAGCCCCGGGGGTCGGGATGAAAAACTGTTTTTT.

Concerning this clone itself: Compared with germline, one end of the junction differs, possibly owing to a read error. This sequence joins TRBV7-9 and TRBJ1-5; D gene ambiguous. Germline CDR1 and CDR2: SEHNR and FQNEAQ (reference sequence). The CDR3 sequence is 17 residues long. CDR3: CSSSLGSGSMSNQPQHF. CDR3 DNA: TGTTCCAGCAGCTTAGGATCGGGGTCGATGAGCAATCAGCCCCAGCATTTT. Variable domain in full (rest from reference TRBV7-9 and TRBJ1-5): DTGVSQNPRHKITKRGQNVTFRCDPISEHNRLYWYRQTLGQGPEFLTYFQNEAQLEKSRLLSDRFSAERPKGSFSTLEIQRTEQGDSAMYLCSSSLGSGSMSNQPQHFGDGTRLSIL.

This rearrangement joins TRBV6-1 to TRBJ1-1; D uncertain. This CDR3 region has 11 residues. V was pared by 7 bases and J by 0 bases, with 3 bases between. Looked up from germline, CDR1 is MNHNS and CDR2 is SASEGT. The CDR3 is CASIMNTEAFF. The CDR3 nucleotides are TGTGCCAGCATAATGAACACTGAAGCTTTCTTT.

The chain employs TRBV18 and TRBJ2-7; D might be TRBD2 (7 bases). Germline CDR1 and CDR2: KGHSH and LQKENI. This CDR3 region has 17 residues. Between the trimmed V and J ends, which lost 3 bases and 1 base, there was a span of 19 bases. The CDR3 sequence: CASSPEGRGPISYEQYF. CDR3 nucleotide sequence: TGTGCCAGCTCACCTGAGGGGCGGGGGCCGATTTCCTACGAGCAGTACTTC.

This chain joins TRBV19 and TRBJ1-2; 10 nucleotides match TRBD1. The CDR3 is 13 residues long. CDR1 is LNHDA and CDR2 is SQIVND in the germline V gene (reference sequence). The V gene end was trimmed by 3 bases and the J gene end by 10 bases; junction bases not matched to a gene: 5. The CDR3: CASSILTGGTYTF. The CDR3 bases are TGTGCCAGTAGTATCCTGACAGGGGGCACCTACACCTTC.

The chain has TRBV2 and TRBJ2-7; D might be TRBD1 (6 bases). Germline-derived CDR1 and CDR2 are SNHLY and FYNNEI. V shed 0 bases and J shed 4 bases, with 13 bases lying between them. The CDR3 has 15 residues. The CDR3 sequence is CASSEALQGLYEQYF. CDR3 DNA sequence: TGTGCCAGCAGTGAAGCGCTCCAGGGGCTTTACGAGCAGTACTTC.

This clone showed up just a few times. The chain couples TRBV10-3 to TRBJ1-6, with 7 bases identical to TRBD1. Germline-derived CDR1 and CDR2 are ENHRY and SYGVKD. The CDR3 extends over 15 amino acids. J was trimmed by 9 bases and V by 0 bases; bases with no gene match: 5. CDR3 sequence (DNA): TGTGCCATCAGTGAGTCGACAGGGTCGCTTTCACCCCTCCACTTT. This sequence encodes CAISESTGSLSPLHF.

This sequence joins TRBV11-3 and TRBJ1-3; 7 bases fit TRBD1. V trimming: 4 bases; J trimming: 0 bases; junction bases outside the gene matches: 6. This CDR3 has 16 residues. Germline-derived CDR1 and CDR2 are SGHNT and YENEEA. The CDR3 region is CASSSRQGRSGNTIYF. The CDR3 DNA is TGTGCCAGCAGCTCCCGACAGGGTCGCTCTGGAAACACCATATATTTT.

This clone has more than one count but fewer than ten. The chain's CDR3 is CASSIGDSYPGYTF. CDR3 sequence (DNA): TGTGCCAGTAGTATCGGGGACAGCTACCCTGGCTACACCTTC. This rearrangement joins TRBV19 to TRBJ1-2; 7 nucleotides agree with TRBD1. J was trimmed by 7 bases and V by 3 bases; bases with no gene match: 8. The CDR3 loop spans 14 amino acids. CDR1 and CDR2 from the germline V gene are LNHDA and SQIVND (reference sequence).